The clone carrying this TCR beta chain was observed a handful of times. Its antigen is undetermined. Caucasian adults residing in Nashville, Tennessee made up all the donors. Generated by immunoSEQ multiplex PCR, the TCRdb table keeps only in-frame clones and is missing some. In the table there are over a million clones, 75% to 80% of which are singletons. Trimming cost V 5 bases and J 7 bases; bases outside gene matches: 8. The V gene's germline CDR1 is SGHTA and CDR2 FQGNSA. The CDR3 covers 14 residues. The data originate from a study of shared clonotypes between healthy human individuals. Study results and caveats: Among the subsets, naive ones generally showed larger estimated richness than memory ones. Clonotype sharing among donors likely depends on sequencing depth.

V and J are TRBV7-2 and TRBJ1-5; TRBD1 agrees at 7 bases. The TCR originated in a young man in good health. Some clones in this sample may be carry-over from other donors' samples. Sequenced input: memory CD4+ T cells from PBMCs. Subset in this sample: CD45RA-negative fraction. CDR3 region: CASSRDSSGQPQHF. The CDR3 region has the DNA TGTGCCAGCAGCCGGGACAGCTCTGGGCAGCCCCAGCATTTT.